The subject of this entry is one TCR beta chain. What it recognizes is unknown. Here immunoSEQ multiplex PCR was the method, and the copy in TCRdb shows in-frame clones only, minus some. The table has fewer than 6,000 clones, 90% to 95% seen once. Samples were taken several times over chemoradiotherapy. Germline CDR1 reads SGHVS; CDR2 reads FQNEAQ. Between the trimmed V and J ends, which lost 1 base and 6 bases, there was a span of 12 bases. This CDR3 region has 14 residues. The data belong to a study of chemoradiotherapy in HPV16-positive cancers. Regarding the study as a whole: During treatment, candidate HPV-specific clones and E7-related motifs expanded in tumor. Only a couple of HPV16-positive patients supplied the functional HPV-specificity definition. For HPV16-positive patients, expanding HPV-responsive T cells associated with longer recurrence-free survival.

Source: tumor tissue, taken from a patient who underwent chemoradiotherapy. The chain recombines TRBV7-8 with TRBJ1-2; possibly TRBD1 for D (5 bases). This clonotype was obtained from a human donor with HPV-associated anogenital cancer. CDR3 bases: TGTGCCAGCAGCTTAGGGGCCGGGGGAGATGGCTACACCTTC. Its translation: CASSLGAGGDGYTF.